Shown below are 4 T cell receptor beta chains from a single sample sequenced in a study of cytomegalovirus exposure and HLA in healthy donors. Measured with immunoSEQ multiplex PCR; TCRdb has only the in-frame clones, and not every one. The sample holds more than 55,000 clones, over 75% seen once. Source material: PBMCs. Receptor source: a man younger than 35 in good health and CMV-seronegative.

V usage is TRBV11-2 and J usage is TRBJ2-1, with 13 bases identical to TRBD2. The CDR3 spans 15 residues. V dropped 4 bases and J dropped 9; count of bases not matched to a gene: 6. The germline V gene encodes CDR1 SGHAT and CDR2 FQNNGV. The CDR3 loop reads CASSSGLAGASEQFF. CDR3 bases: TGTGCCAGCAGCTCTGGACTAGCGGGAGCTTCTGAGCAGTTCTTC.

The CDR3 is CASTPETGYYEQYF. The CDR3, as DNA: TGTGCCAGCACCCCGGAGACAGGGTACTACGAGCAGTACTTC. J is TRBJ2-7 and V is TRBV2; 7 nucleotides agree with TRBD1. Trimming at V came to 7 bases and at J to 3 bases, leaving 9 bases not matched to a gene. CDR1 and CDR2 from the germline V gene are SNHLY and FYNNEI. The CDR3 is 14 amino acids.

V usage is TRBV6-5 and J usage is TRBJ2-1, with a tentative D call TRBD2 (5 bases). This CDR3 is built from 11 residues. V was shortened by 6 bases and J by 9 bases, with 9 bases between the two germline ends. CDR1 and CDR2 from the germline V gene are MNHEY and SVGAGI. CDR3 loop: CASSSTSEQFF. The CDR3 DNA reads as TGTGCCAGCAGCTCAACTAGTGAGCAGTTCTTC.

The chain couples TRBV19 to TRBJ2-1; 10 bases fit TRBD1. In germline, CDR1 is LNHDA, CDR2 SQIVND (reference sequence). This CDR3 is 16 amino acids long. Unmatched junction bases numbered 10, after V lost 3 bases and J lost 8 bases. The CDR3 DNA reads TGTGCCAGTAGTATCCTTCCGGGACAGGGGAACGATGAGCAGTTCTTC. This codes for CASSILPGQGNDEQFF.